This TCR beta chain stems from a study of beta chain features in type 1 diabetes. Study-level points and caveats: Researchers report that Type 1 diabetes patients had moderately but significantly shorter TCRB CDR3s across all four CD4+ subsets.

With respect to this clone: Its target is not known.

Sequencing targeted expressed TCRB transcripts, as all isolated RNA had been reverse transcribed. Sequencing was performed with immunoSEQ multiplex PCR; in TCRdb, only in-frame clones are kept and a portion is missing. This table has about 190,000 clones, 6% to 9% appearing once. CDR3 length equals 14 residues. The V and J ends lost 6 bases and 4 bases, in that order; junction bases with no gene match: 7. CDR1 is SGHNT and CDR2 is YYREEE in the germline V gene (reference sequence). The receptor comes from a man in his late teens or twenties with type 1 diabetes. The sequenced sample consisted of central memory CD4+ T cells from blood. V gene TRBV5-4 combines with J gene TRBJ1-1; 9 positions agree with TRBD1. CDR3 sequence reads: CASTKSTGGTEAFF. In DNA form, the CDR3 reads TGTGCCAGCACCAAATCGACAGGGGGCACTGAAGCTTTCTTT.